This T cell receptor beta chain appears in the sequencing data of a study of early T cells in non-severe SARS-CoV-2 infection. Looking at the study overall: Bulk RNA taken from unsorted whole blood was sequenced, leaving chains unpaired. Study conclusions and caveats: Comparison of clonotypes with VDJdb favored anti-spike CD8 responses while missing private and CD4 specificities.

Remarks on this clonotype: What it binds is unknown.

Germline CDR1 is SQVTM and CDR2 is ANQGSEA. Trimming took off 3 bases at V and 1 base at J, with 10 bases between the two ends. This CDR3 contains 13 residues. Researchers attached unique molecular identifiers to individual cDNA molecules. A single record per CDR3 protein comes from TCRdb applying MiXCR to the 5' RACE reads. The sample consists of about 60,000 distinct CDR3 sequences, around 5.6% of them appearing once. The origin of this receptor is an adult who was a healthcare worker with PCR-confirmed SARS-CoV-2 infection or an uninfected control (not recorded which). The rearrangement links TRBV29-1 to TRBJ2-7, with D hard to call. The sequencing sample was made of whole blood. In nucleotides, the CDR3 is TGCAGCGTTGACTCGGACGGATCCTACGAGCAGTACTTC. As protein: CSVDSDGSYEQYF.